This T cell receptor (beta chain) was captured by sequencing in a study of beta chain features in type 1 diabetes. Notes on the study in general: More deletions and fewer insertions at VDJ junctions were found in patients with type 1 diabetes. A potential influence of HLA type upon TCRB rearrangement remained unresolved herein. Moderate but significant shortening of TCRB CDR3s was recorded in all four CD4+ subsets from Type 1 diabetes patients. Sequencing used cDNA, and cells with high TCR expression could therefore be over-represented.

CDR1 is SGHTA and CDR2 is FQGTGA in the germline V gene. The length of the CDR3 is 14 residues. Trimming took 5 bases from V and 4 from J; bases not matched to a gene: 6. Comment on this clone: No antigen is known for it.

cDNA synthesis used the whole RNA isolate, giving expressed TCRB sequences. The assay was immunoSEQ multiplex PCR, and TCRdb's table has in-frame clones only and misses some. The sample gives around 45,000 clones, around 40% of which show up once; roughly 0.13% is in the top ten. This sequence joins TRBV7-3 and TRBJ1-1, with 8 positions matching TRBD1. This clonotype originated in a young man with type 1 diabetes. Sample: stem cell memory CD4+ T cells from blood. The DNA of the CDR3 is TGTGCCAGCAGCCTACAGGGGGACGGCACTGAAGCTTTCTTT. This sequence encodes CASSLQGDGTEAFF.